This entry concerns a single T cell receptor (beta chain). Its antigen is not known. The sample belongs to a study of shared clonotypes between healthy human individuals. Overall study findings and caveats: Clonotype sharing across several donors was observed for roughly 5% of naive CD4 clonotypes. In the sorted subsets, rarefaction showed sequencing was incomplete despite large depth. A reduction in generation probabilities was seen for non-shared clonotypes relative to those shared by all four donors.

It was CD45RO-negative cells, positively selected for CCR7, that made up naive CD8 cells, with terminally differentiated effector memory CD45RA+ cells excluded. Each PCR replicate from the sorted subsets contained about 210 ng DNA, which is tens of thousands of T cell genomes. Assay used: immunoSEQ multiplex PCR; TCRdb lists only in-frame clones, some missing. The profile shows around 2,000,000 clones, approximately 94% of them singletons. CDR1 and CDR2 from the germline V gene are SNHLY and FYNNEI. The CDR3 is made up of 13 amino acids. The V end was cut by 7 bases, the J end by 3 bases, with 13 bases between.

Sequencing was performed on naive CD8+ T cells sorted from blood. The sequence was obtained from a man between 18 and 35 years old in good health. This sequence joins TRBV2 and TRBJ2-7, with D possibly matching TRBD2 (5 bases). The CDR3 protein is CASIDYNSYEQYF. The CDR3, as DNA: TGTGCCAGCATTGACTACAACAGCTACGAGCAGTACTTC.